Shown below are 14 T cell receptor beta chains from a single sample sequenced in a study of blood T cell repertoires in COVID-19. Data came from immunoSEQ multiplex PCR; TCRdb stores just in-frame clones and leaves some out. The sample has 250,000 to 300,000 clones; roughly 80% are singletons. Sequenced sample: PBMCs or T cells enriched from blood (not recorded which). All receptors come from a man between 40 and 49 years old who had been exposed to COVID-19.

V is TRBV5-1 and J is TRBJ1-5, with TRBD1 matching 7 bases. The germline CDR1 and CDR2 sequences are SGHRS and YFSETQ. The J segment lost 6 bases and the V segment lost 4 bases, leaving 4 bases of the junction unmatched. The CDR3 is 13 amino acids. The CDR3 DNA follows: TGCGCCAGCAGCCCGACAGGGATTCAGCCCCAGCATTTT. This encodes CASSPTGIQPQHF.

This clone was picked up one time. This CDR3 is CASSTRTSGNEQFF. The CDR3, as DNA: TGTGCCAGCAGCACTCGGACTAGCGGCAATGAGCAGTTCTTC. The gene calls are TRBV3-1 (or the pseudogene TRBV3-2) and TRBJ2-1; 10 positions agree with TRBD2. V shed 5 bases, J shed 6 bases, and the junction held 4 bases outside the gene matches. CDR3 length: 14 amino acids. Germline CDR1 is LGHDT and CDR2 is YNNKEL (reference sequence).

The chain is built from TRBV6-5 and TRBJ1-3; D possibly corresponds to TRBD1 (5 bases). Germline assignment: CDR1 MNHEY and CDR2 SVGAGI. CDR3 length equals 14 residues. V was trimmed by 3 bases and J by 4 bases, leaving 10 bases between them. CDR3 DNA sequence: TGTGCCAGCAGTTATCCGGGGGTCGGAAACACCATATATTTT. This sequence encodes CASSYPGVGNTIYF.

In its sample, this clone was seen a few times. This sequence joins TRBV10-1 and TRBJ2-3; TRBD1 matches 7 bases. Trimming removed 6 bases from V and 2 bases from J; junction bases left unmatched: 8. This CDR3 has 15 residues. CDR1 and CDR2 from the germline V gene are WNHNN and SYGVQD (reference sequence). The CDR3 region is CASSHGTAHTDTQYF. In nucleotides, the CDR3 is TGCGCCAGCAGCCATGGGACAGCGCACACAGATACGCAGTATTTT.

CDR3 DNA: TGTGCCAGCAGACCTCAGGGGCGGAACACCGGGGAGCTGTTTTTT. Its protein is CASRPQGRNTGELFF. J is TRBJ2-2 and V is TRBV7-9, with D possibly being TRBD1 (6 bases). This CDR3 spans 15 amino acids. Germline V lookup: CDR1 SEHNR, CDR2 FQNEAQ (reference sequence). Trimming removed 6 bases from V and 1 base from J, with 12 bases in between.

This chain uses TRBV5-1 with TRBJ1-2; D gene unclear. The length of the CDR3 is 12 residues. CDR1 and CDR2 (germline): SGHRS, YFSETQ. V was cut by 3 bases and J by 4 bases, with 7 bases left in between. For the CDR3, the DNA is TGCGCCAGCAGCTCGGGTGTCTATGGCTACACCTTC. This gives the protein CASSSGVYGYTF.

This clone occurred a few times. V and J are TRBV7-9 and TRBJ2-2; TRBD1 might be the D (6 bases). The CDR3 covers 14 residues. CDR1 SEHNR and CDR2 FQNEAQ come from the germline V gene (reference sequence). V shed 9 bases and J shed 7 bases, with 18 bases lying between them. CDR3 sequence: CAREKNSGDGELFF. The CDR3 nucleotides are TGTGCCAGGGAAAAAAATTCAGGGGACGGGGAGCTGTTTTTT.

This chain connects TRBV6-1 to TRBJ1-5, with D possibly being TRBD1 (6 bases). Looked up from germline, CDR1 is MNHNS and CDR2 is SASEGT. The CDR3 covers 15 residues. The V and J ends lost 1 base and 7 bases respectively, with 14 bases between them. The CDR3 nucleotides are TGTGCCAGCAGTGAAGAGGGGGGGCGCAGCCAGCCCCAGCATTTT. As protein: CASSEEGGRSQPQHF.

V is TRBV24-1 and J is TRBJ2-3; TRBD2 matches 10 bases. Germline CDR1 is KGHDR and CDR2 is SFDVKD. This CDR3 region has 12 residues. V gave up 7 bases and J gave up 14 bases; unmatched junction bases: 8. DNA for the CDR3: TGTGCCACCAGCCGCTCTAGCGGGAGTCTGTATTTT. Residues: CATSRSSGSLYF.

In its sample, this clone was seen once. V and J are TRBV4-1 and TRBJ2-2; 7 bases map to TRBD1. CDR3 size: 14 residues. From germline, CDR1 is MGHRA and CDR2 YSYEKL. The ends lost 0 bases at V and 6 bases at J; junction bases unmatched: 1. The CDR3 DNA is TGCGCCAGCAGCCAAGATCAGGGGGCCGGGGAGCTGTTTTTT. Its protein is CASSQDQGAGELFF.

The genes are TRBV24-1 and TRBJ1-2; a weak D match, TRBD1 (6 bases). CDR3 length: 13 amino acids. CDR1 is KGHDR, CDR2 SFDVKD, per germline. Trimming took off 3 bases at V and 7 bases at J, with 11 bases between the two ends. The CDR3 region has the DNA TGTGCCACCAGTGATGACAGGTTTGGTGGCTACACCTTC. Translation gives CATSDDRFGGYTF.

The chain combines TRBV29-1 with TRBJ2-1, with a weak D call TRBD2 (5 bases). Germline V lookup: CDR1 SQVTM, CDR2 ANQGSEA. The CDR3 has 17 residues. Between the trimmed V and J ends, which lost 7 bases and 10 bases, there was a span of 32 bases. CDR3 amino acids: CSAKDFMGSPSLREQFF. DNA of the CDR3: TGCAGCGCTAAGGACTTTATGGGGAGCCCCTCTCTAAGGGAGCAGTTCTTC.

This clone was seen once. The chain is built from TRBV7-9 and TRBJ2-1; D is uncertain. The germline V gene encodes CDR1 SEHNR and CDR2 FQNEAQ (reference sequence). V was pared by 0 bases and J by 8 bases, with 14 bases between. The CDR3 length is 15 residues. In nucleotides, the CDR3 is TGTGCCAGCAGCTTAGCGGTCGTCAGGCGATATGAGCAGTTCTTC. Translation gives CASSLAVVRRYEQFF.

The chain has TRBV2 and TRBJ1-2; a possible D gene is TRBD1 (5 bases). V was clipped by 2 bases and J by 3 bases, with 7 bases between them. The CDR3 runs 13 residues. CDR1 and CDR2 (germline): SNHLY, FYNNEI. Written as DNA, the CDR3 is TGTGCCAGCAGTGAAAGGGGATACTATGGCTACACCTTC. The encoded protein is CASSERGYYGYTF. Based on the CDR3 plus reference TRBV2 and TRBJ1-2, the full variable domain is EPEVTQTPSHQVTQMGQEVILRCVPISNHLYFYWYRQILGQKVEFLVSFYNNEISEKSEIFDDQFSVERPDGSNFTLKIRSTKLEDSAMYFCASSERGYYGYTFGSGTRLTVV.